This T cell receptor (beta chain) was observed in a study of blood T cells in healthy people across ages. Findings and caveats of the study: CMV infection status of these donors was not known.

Looked up from germline, CDR1 is MNHNS and CDR2 is SASEGT. The V end lost 2 bases, the J end lost 4 bases, and 8 bases lay between the germline ends. CDR3 length: 13 amino acids. This clonotype occurred many times. Its antigen is currently unknown. A second 7 to 11 cycle PCR used barcoded and J-beta primers. TCRdb ran MiXCR on the 5' RACE reads and lists one entry per CDR3 protein. This table has approximately 960,000 distinct CDR3 sequences, under 35% appearing once. A further study also used this sample, focusing on T cells of mothers and their children. That publication notes: When mothers and children were related, their normalized repertoire overlap, which was always slightly higher, did not differ significantly from that of unrelated pairs.

The sequenced sample consisted of blood. The V call is TRBV6-1, the J call TRBJ1-2; D unclear. This clonotype originated in a woman in her forties in good health. For the CDR3, the DNA is TGTGCCAGCAGTGAAAGCTTAAGCTATGGCTACACCTTC. It yields the protein CASSESLSYGYTF.